The 30 T cell receptor beta chains listed next were all sequenced from one sample in a study of shared clonotypes between healthy human individuals. Assay used: immunoSEQ multiplex PCR; TCRdb lists only in-frame clones, some missing. This table holds some 300,000 clones, about 73% found once. Sequences were obtained from memory CD4+ T cells sorted from blood. Stated subset: CD45RA-negative fraction. All receptors derive from a man younger than 40 in good health.

This chain joins TRBV18 and TRBJ2-7; perhaps TRBD1 as D (6 bases). CDR1 and CDR2 (germline): KGHSH, LQKENI. The ends were cut back, 0 bases at V and 3 bases at J, with 9 bases in the middle. CDR3 size: 14 residues. The CDR3 spells CASSPPGQSYEQYF. As DNA, the CDR3 is TGTGCCAGCTCACCACCGGGACAAAGCTACGAGCAGTACTTC.

The DNA of the CDR3 is TGTGCCAGCAGCGTAGCCCAGGGTGAAGGCTACACCTTC. It encodes CASSVAQGEGYTF. The rearrangement links TRBV9 to TRBJ1-2; maybe TRBD1 (5 bases). The CDR3 contains 13 residues. Looked up from germline, CDR1 is SGDLS and CDR2 is YYNGEE. V shed 0 bases and J shed 8 bases, with 11 bases lying between them.

This clone was found once. The chain has TRBV19 and TRBJ2-7; D is unresolved. Germline lookup yields CDR1 LNHDA and CDR2 SQIVND (reference sequence). Trimming took 4 bases from V and 6 from J, leaving 16 bases between them. The CDR3 runs 14 residues. CDR3 sequence: CASSTFRSPSEQYF. The CDR3 coding sequence is TGTGCCAGTAGTACTTTTAGGAGCCCCAGCGAGCAGTACTTC.

This clone was counted many times. CDR3 sequence (DNA): TGTGCCAGCAGCTTAGTGGGTACAGGCGGGCAGCCCCAGCATTTT. It codes for CASSLVGTGGQPQHF. This chain connects TRBV7-2 to TRBJ1-5, with a weak D call TRBD1 (5 bases). The V end lost 1 base, the J end lost 7 bases, and 14 bases lay between the germline ends. This CDR3 region has 15 residues. In germline, CDR1 is SGHTA, CDR2 FQGNSA.

The rearrangement uses TRBV5-6 and TRBJ2-1; 8 nucleotides line up with TRBD2. Germline V lookup: CDR1 SGHDT, CDR2 YYEEEE. After removal of 3 bases from V and 7 bases from J, the junction contained 6 bases not matched to a gene. The CDR3 has 14 amino acids. This CDR3 reads CASSWGTSDNEQFF. The CDR3 bases are TGTGCCAGCAGCTGGGGGACTAGTGATAATGAGCAGTTCTTC. Drawing the rest from reference TRBV5-6 and TRBJ2-1, the complete variable domain is DAGVTQSPTHLIKTRGQQVTLRCSPKSGHDTVSWYQQALGQGPQFIFQYYEEEERQRGNFPDRFSGHQFPNYSSELNVNALLLGDSALYLCASSWGTSDNEQFFGPGTRLTVL.

This clone was counted a few times. The chain combines TRBV19 with TRBJ1-3, with unresolved D. Germline V lookup: CDR1 LNHDA, CDR2 SQIVND (reference sequence). V was pared by 3 bases and J by 0 bases, with 18 bases between. The CDR3 is 18 amino acids. In DNA form, the CDR3 reads TGTGCCAGTAGTATTATTGCGTCGAGGGTCTTCTCTGGAAACACCATATATTTT. This sequence encodes CASSIIASRVFSGNTIYF.

The chain combines TRBV7-9 with TRBJ2-1, with 13 positions matching TRBD2. This CDR3 region has 15 residues. Germline-derived CDR1 and CDR2 are SEHNR and FQNEAQ (reference sequence). The V segment lost 1 base and the J segment 8 bases; nucleotides outside the gene matches: 2. The CDR3 loop reads CASSLGLAGGDEQFF. In DNA, the CDR3 is TGTGCCAGCAGCTTAGGACTAGCGGGAGGCGATGAGCAGTTCTTC.

The chain couples TRBV9 to TRBJ2-1; D call uncertain. The V and J ends lost 0 bases and 7 bases respectively, with 8 bases between them. The germline V gene has CDR1 SGDLS and CDR2 YYNGEE. There are 13 residues in the CDR3. The CDR3 nucleotides read TGTGCCAGCAGCGTAGCGAGTAATAATGAGCAGTTCTTC. It translates to CASSVASNNEQFF.

CDR3 in DNA: TGTGCCAGCAGCTTCACCGGGACAGGGATTGTCGAGCAGTACTTC. Its protein product is CASSFTGTGIVEQYF. V is TRBV5-6 and J is TRBJ2-7; 9 nucleotides line up with TRBD1. Per the germline V gene, CDR1 is SGHDT and CDR2 is YYEEEE. V lost 2 bases and J lost 6; bases outside the gene matches: 9. The CDR3 loop spans 15 amino acids.

V usage is TRBV27 and J usage is TRBJ2-1; 16 nucleotides line up with TRBD2. Germline CDR1 is MNHEY and CDR2 is SMNVEV (reference sequence). The CDR3 runs to 20 residues. After removal of 5 bases from V and 7 bases from J, the junction contained 17 bases not matched to a gene. CDR3 nucleotide sequence: TGTGCCAGCAGTATCACCCTTTATCCGGGACTAGCGGGAGGGCGGAATGAGCAGTTCTTC. Translated, it gives CASSITLYPGLAGGRNEQFF.

CDR3: CASSLILAGGGGEQYF. CDR3 sequence (DNA): TGCGCCAGCAGCTTAATCCTAGCGGGAGGGGGAGGCGAGCAGTACTTC. The J gene is TRBJ2-7, the V gene TRBV5-1; 12 bases line up with TRBD2. Per the germline V gene, CDR1 is SGHRS and CDR2 is YFSETQ. Losses at the gene ends were 2 bases for V and 6 bases for J; bases not matched to a gene: 9. This CDR3 has 16 residues.

This chain links TRBV11-2 with TRBJ2-5; D perhaps matches TRBD2 (6 bases). The CDR3 runs to 15 residues. In germline, CDR1 is SGHAT, CDR2 FQNNGV. V lost 5 bases, J lost 2 bases, and 15 bases lay in between. CDR3 sequence: CASSTRSRGQETQYF. The CDR3 DNA is TGTGCCAGCAGCACCCGATCGCGGGGTCAAGAGACCCAGTACTTC.

V usage is TRBV11-2 and J usage is TRBJ2-7; 11 bases align to TRBD2. Germline trimming cut 4 bases from V and 4 bases from J; bases unmatched to any gene: 3. The V gene's germline CDR1 is SGHAT and CDR2 FQNNGV. The CDR3 sequence is 14 residues long. DNA of the CDR3: TGTGCCAGCAGCTGGGGACTAGCGGTTTACGAGCAGTACTTC. Protein sequence: CASSWGLAVYEQYF.

The chain links TRBV15 to TRBJ2-1; perhaps TRBD1 as D (5 bases). Germline V gene sequence: CDR1 LNHNV, CDR2 YYDKDF (reference sequence). This CDR3 spans 16 amino acids. Trimming removed 2 bases at V and 0 bases at J, with 11 bases between. Here the CDR3 DNA reads TGTGCCACCAGCAGATTGACAGACGCCTCCTACAATGAGCAGTTCTTC. Encoded protein: CATSRLTDASYNEQFF.

The chain carries TRBV11-2 and TRBJ1-1; D uncertain. This CDR3 is 16 amino acids long. V was trimmed by 0 bases and J by 3 bases, leaving 14 bases between them. The germline V gene has CDR1 SGHAT and CDR2 FQNNGV. The CDR3 protein is CASSLEPPGRYTEAFF. The CDR3 coding sequence is TGTGCCAGCAGCTTAGAGCCCCCTGGCCGGTACACTGAAGCTTTCTTT.

The V and J genes are TRBV14 and TRBJ2-1; no definite D call. The CDR3 covers 12 residues. Germline V gene sequence: CDR1 SGHDN, CDR2 FVKESK. The ends were cut back, 4 bases at V and 3 bases at J, with 4 bases in the middle. The CDR3 protein is CASSLDYNEQFF. The CDR3 DNA reads TGTGCCAGCAGCCTCGACTACAATGAGCAGTTCTTC.

This rearrangement joins TRBV7-2 to TRBJ2-1; the D is unclear. Per the germline V gene, CDR1 is SGHTA and CDR2 is FQGNSA. This CDR3 contains 11 residues. V gave up 5 bases and J gave up 5 bases, with 4 bases separating them. Here the CDR3 reads CASSPDNEQFF. The DNA for the CDR3 is TGTGCCAGCAGCCCAGACAATGAGCAGTTCTTC.

The V call is TRBV5-1, the J call TRBJ2-7, with 8 positions matching TRBD1. Trimming cost V 0 bases and J 3 bases; bases outside gene matches: 5. The CDR3 has 15 amino acids. Germline assignment: CDR1 SGHRS and CDR2 YFSETQ. The CDR3 loop is CASSLVETGGYEQYF. In DNA form, the CDR3 reads TGCGCCAGCAGCTTGGTTGAAACAGGGGGCTACGAGCAGTACTTC. The entire variable domain, with the rest obtained from reference TRBV5-1 and TRBJ2-7, is as follows: KAGVTQTPRYLIKTRGQQVTLSCSPISGHRSVSWYQQTPGQGLQFLFEYFSETQRNKGNFPGRFSGRQFSNSRSEMNVSTLELGDSALYLCASSLVETGGYEQYFGPGTRLTVT.

This clone was observed a single time. The J gene is TRBJ2-7, the V gene TRBV6-6, with TRBD2 as a possible D gene (6 bases). V lost 7 bases and J 6 bases, leaving 13 bases between the germline ends. This CDR3 is built from 12 residues. Germline CDR1 is MNHNY and CDR2 is SVGAGI (reference sequence). CDR3 in amino acids: CASKGVAAEQYF. The DNA of the CDR3 is TGTGCCAGCAAGGGTGTAGCGGCCGAGCAGTACTTC.

V and J are TRBV21-1 and TRBJ2-5. TRBV21-1 has pseudogene status. The CDR3 loop spans 16 amino acids. The CDR3 bases are TGTGCCAGCAGCAACCAACCCCGGGACGGACAAGAGACCCAGTACTTC. It specifies CASSNQPRDGQETQYF.

The chain uses TRBV2 and TRBJ1-2; TRBD1 is a possible D gene (5 bases). Trimming stripped 6 bases from V and 2 bases from J, with 25 bases between. This CDR3 is built from 18 residues. Germline CDR1 and CDR2: SNHLY and FYNNEI. CDR3 in amino acids: CASSRRLTGPVDNYGYTF. The CDR3 DNA is TGTGCCAGCAGCCGGCGCTTGACGGGACCAGTTGACAACTATGGCTACACCTTC. The whole variable domain, filled in from reference TRBV2 and TRBJ1-2, reads EPEVTQTPSHQVTQMGQEVILRCVPISNHLYFYWYRQILGQKVEFLVSFYNNEISEKSEIFDDQFSVERPDGSNFTLKIRSTKLEDSAMYFCASSRRLTGPVDNYGYTFGSGTRLTVV.

J is TRBJ2-1 and V is TRBV5-1; D unresolved. CDR1 and CDR2 from the germline V gene are SGHRS and YFSETQ. V was pared by 3 bases and J by 10 bases, with 11 bases between. The CDR3 is 12 amino acids. The CDR3 region has the DNA TGCGCCAGCAGCTCGTCTTTGGGGGAGCAGTTCTTC. The encoded protein is CASSSSLGEQFF.

CDR3 in DNA: TGTGCCAGCAGCTTGGGGTTAGGGGGGACAGATACGCAGTATTTT. It translates to CASSLGLGGTDTQYF. The V call is TRBV5-6, the J call TRBJ2-3; TRBD1 or TRBD2 may be the D gene (6 bases each). CDR3 size: 15 residues. Germline lookup yields CDR1 SGHDT and CDR2 YYEEEE. The V and J ends lost 0 bases and 3 bases respectively, with 11 bases between them.

This clone was counted a few times. The CDR3 is CAATSGEGYQPQHF. For the CDR3, the DNA is TGTGCAGCAACTAGTGGGGAGGGGTATCAGCCCCAGCATTTT. The rearrangement links TRBV6-6 to TRBJ1-5; tentatively, D is TRBD1 (5 bases). Germline loops: CDR1 MNHNY, CDR2 SVGAGI (reference sequence). The CDR3 contains 14 residues.

The chain joins TRBV10-2 to TRBJ2-7; 10 bases agree with TRBD2. Germline CDR1 reads WSHSY; CDR2 reads SAAADI. Losses at the gene ends were 6 bases for V and 4 bases for J; bases not matched to a gene: 6. The CDR3 loop spans 14 amino acids. CDR3 bases: TGCGCCAGCAGGCCCGGACTAGCGGAATACGAGCAGTACTTC. Protein sequence: CASRPGLAEYEQYF.

About this clone: Within the sample, other DNA sequences also encode this same CDR3. V is TRBV19 and J is TRBJ2-7; 8 bases map to TRBD1. Per the germline V gene, CDR1 is LNHDA and CDR2 is SQIVND (reference sequence). V shed 5 bases, J shed 2 bases, and the junction held 5 bases outside the gene matches. This CDR3 comprises 14 residues. CDR3 amino acids: CASSPRTGTYEQYF. CDR3 in DNA: TGTGCCAGTAGTCCCCGGACAGGGACCTACGAGCAGTACTTC.

V usage is TRBV18 and J usage is TRBJ1-5; D call uncertain. The CDR3 has 14 residues. The V and J ends lost 5 bases and 1 base respectively, with 9 bases between them. Per the germline V gene, CDR1 is KGHSH and CDR2 is LQKENI. The CDR3 coding sequence is TGTGCCAGCTCAAAGGGAGTGAGCAATCAGCCCCAGCATTTT. This encodes CASSKGVSNQPQHF.

This chain links TRBV28 with TRBJ2-1, with TRBD2 as a possible D gene (6 bases). Germline V gene lookup returns CDR1 MDHEN and CDR2 SYDVKM. V lost 6 bases, J lost 1 base, and 19 bases lay in between. The CDR3 runs 17 residues. CDR3 protein: CASRRLVLGSSYNEQFF. Here the CDR3 DNA reads TGTGCCAGCAGAAGACTAGTACTTGGCAGTTCCTACAATGAGCAGTTCTTC.

This clone was counted a few times. V and J are TRBV30 and TRBJ2-5; 8 nucleotides match TRBD2. The germline CDR1 and CDR2 sequences are GTSNPN and SVGIG (reference sequence). The trim removed 3 bases at V and 4 bases at J, leaving 4 bases unmatched. The CDR3 totals 13 residues. The CDR3 DNA reads as TGTGCCTGGAGCCGGGAGGGCCGAGAGACCCAGTACTTC. This translates into CAWSREGRETQYF.

Only a few counts were recorded for this clone. The gene calls are TRBV7-2 and TRBJ2-7; D perhaps matches TRBD1 (5 bases). Trimming pared 0 bases from V and 4 bases from J, leaving 13 bases between. This CDR3 is 15 amino acids long. CDR1 is SGHTA, CDR2 FQGNSA, per germline. The CDR3, as DNA: TGTGCCAGCAGCTTAGCCCAGGGTTATGGGTACGAGCAGTACTTC. This encodes CASSLAQGYGYEQYF.